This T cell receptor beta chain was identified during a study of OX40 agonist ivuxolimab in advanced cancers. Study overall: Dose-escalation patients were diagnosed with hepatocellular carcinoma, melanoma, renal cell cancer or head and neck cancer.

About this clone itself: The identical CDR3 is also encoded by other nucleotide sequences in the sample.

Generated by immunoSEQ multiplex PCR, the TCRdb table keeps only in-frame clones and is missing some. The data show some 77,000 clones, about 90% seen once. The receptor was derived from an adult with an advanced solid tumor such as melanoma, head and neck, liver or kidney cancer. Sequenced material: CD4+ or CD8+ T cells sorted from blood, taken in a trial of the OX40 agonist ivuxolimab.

The CDR3 sequence is CASSAGTGISYEQYF. The CDR3 DNA reads TGTGCCAGCAGCGCCGGGACGGGGATCTCCTACGAGCAGTACTTC. The chain is built from TRBV9 and TRBJ2-7; the D gene could be TRBD1 or TRBD2 (5 bases each). V lost 3 bases to trimming and J lost 0 bases, with 13 bases between them. Germline CDR1 reads SGDLS; CDR2 reads YYNGEE. The CDR3 sequence is 15 residues long.